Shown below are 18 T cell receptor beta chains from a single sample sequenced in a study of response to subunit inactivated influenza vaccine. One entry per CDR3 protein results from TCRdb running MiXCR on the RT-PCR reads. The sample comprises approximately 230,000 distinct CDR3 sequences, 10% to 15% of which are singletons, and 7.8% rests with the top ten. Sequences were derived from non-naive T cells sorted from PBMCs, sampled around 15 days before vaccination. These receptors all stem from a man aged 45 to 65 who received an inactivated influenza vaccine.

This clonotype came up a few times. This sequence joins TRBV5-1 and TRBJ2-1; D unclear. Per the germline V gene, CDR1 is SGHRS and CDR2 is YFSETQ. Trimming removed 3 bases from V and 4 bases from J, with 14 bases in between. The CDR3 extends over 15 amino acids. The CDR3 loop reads CASSSASGPYNEQFF. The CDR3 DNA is TGCGCCAGCAGCTCTGCCTCCGGGCCTTACAATGAGCAGTTCTTC.

The CDR3 nucleotides are TGTGCCAGCAGCTCCTGGACAGGGGCGTACAATGAGCAGTTCTTC. Translating gives CASSSWTGAYNEQFF. The chain is built from TRBV7-2 and TRBJ2-1; 9 positions agree with TRBD1. The CDR3 length is 15 residues. Germline CDR1 SGHTA, CDR2 FQGNSA. The ends lost 4 bases at V and 4 bases at J; junction bases unmatched: 5.

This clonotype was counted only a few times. The CDR3 nucleotides are TGTGCTTGGGGACTAGCGGGAGGGCCTTGGTACTTC. Its protein is CAWGLAGGPWYF. The chain recombines TRBV30 with TRBJ2-7; 16 positions agree with TRBD2. The CDR3 loop spans 12 amino acids. CDR1 and CDR2 (germline): GTSNPN, SVGIG (reference sequence).

CDR3 sequence reads: CASSPQTGRGPQYF. The DNA for the CDR3 is TGTGCCAGCAGTCCCCAGACAGGACGGGGGCCCCAGTACTTC. The rearrangement joins TRBV27 to TRBJ2-5; tentatively, D is TRBD1 or TRBD2 (6 bases each). This CDR3 contains 14 residues. Germline-derived CDR1 and CDR2 are MNHEY and SMNVEV (reference sequence). V lost 5 bases and J lost 9, with 19 bases in between.

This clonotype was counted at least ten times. The CDR3 here is CSAQEGTGELFF. The CDR3 region has the DNA TGCAGCGCCCAGGAGGGAACCGGGGAGCTGTTTTTT. The chain links TRBV29-1 to TRBJ2-2, with a tentative D call TRBD2 (6 bases). Trimming took 7 bases from V and 5 from J, leaving 11 bases between them. There are 12 residues in the CDR3. Germline loops: CDR1 SQVTM, CDR2 ANQGSEA.

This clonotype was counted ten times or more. The CDR3 DNA follows: TGTGCCACCAGTCCCCCGGGCGGGGGGGAAGATACGCAGTATTTT. This sequence encodes CATSPPGGGEDTQYF. The chain links TRBV15 to TRBJ2-3; 9 nucleotides align to TRBD2. The J segment lost 5 bases and the V segment lost 6 bases, leaving 9 bases of the junction unmatched. The CDR3 length is 15 residues. Germline values: CDR1 LNHNV, CDR2 YYDKDF (reference sequence). Using reference TRBV15 and TRBJ2-3 for the parts outside the CDR3, the full variable domain is DAMVIQNPRYQVTQFGKPVTLSCSQTLNHNVMYWYQQKSSQAPKLLFHYYDKDFNNEADTPDNFQSRRPNTSFCFLDIRSPGLGDTAMYLCATSPPGGGEDTQYFGPGTRLTVL.

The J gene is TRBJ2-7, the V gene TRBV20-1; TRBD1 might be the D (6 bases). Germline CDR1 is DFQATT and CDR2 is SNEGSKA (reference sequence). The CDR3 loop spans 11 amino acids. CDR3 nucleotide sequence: TGCAGCGGGACAAAAGACTACGAGCAGTACTTC. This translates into CSGTKDYEQYF.

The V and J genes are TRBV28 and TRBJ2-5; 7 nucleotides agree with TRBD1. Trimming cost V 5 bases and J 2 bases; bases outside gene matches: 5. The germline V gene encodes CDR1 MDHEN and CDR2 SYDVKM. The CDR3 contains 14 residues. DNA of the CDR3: TGTGCCAGCAGTCTGGACAGGTCTCAAGAGACCCAGTACTTC. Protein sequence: CASSLDRSQETQYF.

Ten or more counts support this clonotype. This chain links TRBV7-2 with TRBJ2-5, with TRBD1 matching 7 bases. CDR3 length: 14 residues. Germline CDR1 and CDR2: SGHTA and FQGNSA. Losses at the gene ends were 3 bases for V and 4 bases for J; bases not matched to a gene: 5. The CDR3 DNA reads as TGTGCCAGCAGCTTTCAGACAGGGACAGAGACCCAGTACTTC. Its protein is CASSFQTGTETQYF.

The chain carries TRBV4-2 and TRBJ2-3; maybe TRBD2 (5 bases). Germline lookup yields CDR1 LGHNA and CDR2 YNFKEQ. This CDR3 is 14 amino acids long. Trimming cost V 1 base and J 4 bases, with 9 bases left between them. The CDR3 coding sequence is TGTGCCAGCAGCCAAGTAGGTAGCGCAGATACGCAGTATTTT. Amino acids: CASSQVGSADTQYF.

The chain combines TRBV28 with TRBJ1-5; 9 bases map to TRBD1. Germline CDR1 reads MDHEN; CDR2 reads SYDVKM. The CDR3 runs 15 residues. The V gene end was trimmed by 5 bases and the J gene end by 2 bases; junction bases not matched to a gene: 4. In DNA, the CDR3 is TGTGCCAGCAGTAACAGGGGGCAAGGCAATCAGCCCCAGCATTTT. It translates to CASSNRGQGNQPQHF.

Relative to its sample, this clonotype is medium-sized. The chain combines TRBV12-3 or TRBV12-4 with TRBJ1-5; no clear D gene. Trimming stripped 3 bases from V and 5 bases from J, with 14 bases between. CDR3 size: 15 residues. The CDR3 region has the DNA TGTGCCAGCAGTTTGAGAGGGATCGGGTATCAGCCCCAGCATTTT. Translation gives CASSLRGIGYQPQHF.

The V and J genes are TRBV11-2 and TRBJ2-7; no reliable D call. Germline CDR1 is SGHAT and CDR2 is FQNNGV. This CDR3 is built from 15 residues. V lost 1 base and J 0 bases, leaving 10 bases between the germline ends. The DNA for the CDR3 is TGTGCCAGCAGCTTAGTGCACCAGACCTCCTACGAGCAGTACTTC. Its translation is CASSLVHQTSYEQYF.

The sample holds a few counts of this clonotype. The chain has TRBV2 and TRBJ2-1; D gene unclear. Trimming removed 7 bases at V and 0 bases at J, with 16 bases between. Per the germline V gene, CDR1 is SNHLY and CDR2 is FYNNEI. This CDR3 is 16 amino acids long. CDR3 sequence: CASTGLAVSSYNEQFF. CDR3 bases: TGTGCCAGCACAGGCTTGGCGGTAAGCTCCTACAATGAGCAGTTCTTC.

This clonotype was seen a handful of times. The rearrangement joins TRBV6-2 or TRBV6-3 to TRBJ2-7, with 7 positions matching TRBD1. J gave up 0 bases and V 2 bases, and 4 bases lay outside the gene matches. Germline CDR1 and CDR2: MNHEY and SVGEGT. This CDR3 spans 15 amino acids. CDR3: CASSYPGTVSYEQYF. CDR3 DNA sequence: TGTGCCAGCAGTTACCCCGGGACAGTCTCCTACGAGCAGTACTTC.

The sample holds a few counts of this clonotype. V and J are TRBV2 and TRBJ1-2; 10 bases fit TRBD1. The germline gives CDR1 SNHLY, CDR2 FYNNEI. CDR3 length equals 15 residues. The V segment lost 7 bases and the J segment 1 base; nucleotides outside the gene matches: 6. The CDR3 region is CASNFGTGVNYGYTF. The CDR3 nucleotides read TGTGCCAGCAACTTTGGGACAGGGGTTAACTATGGCTACACCTTC. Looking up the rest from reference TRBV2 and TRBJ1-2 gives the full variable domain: EPEVTQTPSHQVTQMGQEVILRCVPISNHLYFYWYRQILGQKVEFLVSFYNNEISEKSEIFDDQFSVERPDGSNFTLKIRSTKLEDSAMYFCASNFGTGVNYGYTFGSGTRLTVV.

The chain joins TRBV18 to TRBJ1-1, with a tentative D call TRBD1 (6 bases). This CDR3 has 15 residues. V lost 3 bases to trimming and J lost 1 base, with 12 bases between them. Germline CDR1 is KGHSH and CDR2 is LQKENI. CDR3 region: CASSPTIGGNTEAFF. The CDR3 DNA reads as TGTGCCAGCTCACCGACGATAGGGGGGAACACTGAAGCTTTCTTT.

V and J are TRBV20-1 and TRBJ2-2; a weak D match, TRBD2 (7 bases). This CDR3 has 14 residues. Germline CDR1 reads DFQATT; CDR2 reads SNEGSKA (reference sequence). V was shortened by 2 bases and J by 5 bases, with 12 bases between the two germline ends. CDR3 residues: CSARSGGATGELFF. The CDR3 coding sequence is TGCAGTGCTAGATCGGGGGGCGCGACCGGGGAGCTGTTTTTT.